This TCR beta chain is from a study of regulatory T cells. Study results and caveats: Hydrophobic residues at CDR3 positions 6 and 7 were enriched in conventional CD4+ T cells of CD3G-deficient patients.

On this clone: The antigen is unknown.

Primers: 52 TRBV forward and 13 TRBJ reverse. The table came from immunoSEQ multiplex PCR; TCRdb's copy has only in-frame clones and leaves some out. The sample consists of fewer than 20,000 clones, roughly 82% of them appearing once. A couple of CD3G-deficient patients had more severe autoimmunity; all had some. V lost 5 bases, J lost 7 bases, and 9 bases stayed unmatched. Germline CDR1 and CDR2: MDHEN and SYDVKM. The CDR3 is 15 residues long. This clonotype was obtained from a person aged 30 to 39 with CD3G deficiency. J is TRBJ1-5 and V is TRBV28; 9 nucleotides line up with TRBD1. The sample taken for sequencing was conventional CD4+ T cells sorted from blood. The CDR3 DNA reads TGTGCCAGCAGTACCTGGGACAGGGTGAGACAGCCCCAGCATTTT. Protein: CASSTWDRVRQPQHF.